A single sample gave rise to the 30 T cell receptor beta chains below, sequenced in a study of identical twins. TCRdb called the 5' RACE reads again in MiXCR, with one record for every CDR3 protein. The sample lists 1.5 million or so distinct CDR3 sequences, roughly 35% occurring once. Sequences were obtained from cord blood. The receptor set was obtained from a newborn girl in good health.

This clonotype has a handful of counts. This sequence joins TRBV29-1 and TRBJ1-1; D uncertain. Germline V gene data show CDR1 as SQVTM and CDR2 as ANQGSEA. The CDR3 is made up of 12 amino acids. V was pared by 2 bases and J by 4 bases, with 8 bases between. The CDR3 DNA reads as TGCAGCGTTGAACGGCCGGGCACTGAAGCTTTCTTT. Translating it yields CSVERPGTEAFF.

The chain combines TRBV11-2 with TRBJ2-7, with TRBD2 matching 10 bases. This CDR3 is 17 amino acids long. V shed 1 base, J shed 2 bases, and the junction held 8 bases outside the gene matches. Germline CDR1 reads SGHAT; CDR2 reads FQNNGV. The CDR3 DNA reads TGTGCCAGCAGCTTAGTATTCCCAGGGACTAGCGCCTACGAGCAGTACTTC. Translation: CASSLVFPGTSAYEQYF.

This clonotype showed up many times. This chain links TRBV11-1 with TRBJ2-1; D remains ambiguous. The CDR3 contains 13 residues. V was trimmed by 1 base and J by 5 bases, leaving 6 bases between them. In germline, CDR1 is SGHAT, CDR2 FQDESV (reference sequence). CDR3 amino acids: CASSLESHNEQFF. In DNA form, the CDR3 reads TGTGCCAGCAGCTTAGAATCGCACAATGAGCAGTTCTTC.

This clonotype turned up a few times. The chain carries TRBV20-1 and TRBJ1-1; D gene uncertain. The V and J ends lost 6 bases and 1 base respectively, with 9 bases between them. The CDR3 loop spans 12 amino acids. CDR1 and CDR2 from the germline V gene are DFQATT and SNEGSKA (reference sequence). CDR3 sequence reads: CSASRWNTEAFF. In DNA form, the CDR3 reads TGCAGTGCCTCTCGGTGGAACACTGAAGCTTTCTTT.

Only a few counts were recorded for this clonotype. The rearrangement links TRBV24-1 to TRBJ2-1, with D perhaps assigned TRBD1 or TRBD2 (5 bases each). The germline gives CDR1 KGHDR, CDR2 SFDVKD. This CDR3 spans 15 amino acids. V lost 3 bases, J lost 2 bases, and 10 bases lay in between. The CDR3 DNA follows: TGTGCCACCAGTGATCGTGGGGGTCCCTACAATGAGCAGTTCTTC. It yields the protein CATSDRGGPYNEQFF.

The V gene is TRBV7-2, the J gene TRBJ2-1, with 8 bases that match TRBD2. The CDR3 contains 14 residues. The V gene's germline CDR1 is SGHTA and CDR2 FQGNSA. V was pared by 1 base and J by 7 bases, with 3 bases of the junction left unmatched. The CDR3 DNA reads as TGTGCCAGCAGCTTAGTTGGGACTAGGAATGAGCAGTTCTTC. Its translation: CASSLVGTRNEQFF. Full variable domain (remainder filled in from reference TRBV7-2 and TRBJ2-1): GAGVSQSPSNKVTEKGKDVELRCDPISGHTALYWYRQSLGQGLEFLIYFQGNSAPDKSGLPSDRFSAERTGGSVSTLTIQRTQQEDSAVYLCASSLVGTRNEQFFGPGTRLTVL.

This clonotype was picked up a small number of times. This sequence joins TRBV10-3 and TRBJ2-1; 9 nucleotides match TRBD2. CDR1 is ENHRY and CDR2 is SYGVKD in the germline V gene. The CDR3 covers 16 residues. J was trimmed by 3 bases and V by 0 bases; bases with no gene match: 3. This CDR3 is CAISESLAGDYNEQFF. The CDR3 coding sequence is TGTGCCATCAGTGAGTCTTTAGCGGGAGACTACAATGAGCAGTTCTTC.

This CDR3 reads CASSVGSGKAFF. CDR3 DNA: TGTGCCAGCAGTGTAGGGTCAGGGAAAGCTTTCTTT. The genes are TRBV7-8 and TRBJ1-1, with D perhaps matching TRBD1 (5 bases). The CDR3 loop spans 12 amino acids. Germline V gives CDR1 SGHVS, CDR2 FQNEAQ. V was shortened by 6 bases and J by 9 bases, with 14 bases between the two germline ends.

This chain connects TRBV12-3 or TRBV12-4 to TRBJ2-5; D remains unclear. The end of the DNA fits TRBJ2-7 better, so the J call may be wrong. This CDR3 has 14 amino acids. The CDR3 reads CASRLSRRAHEQYF. The CDR3 region has the DNA TGTGCCAGCAGGCTCTCCCGGCGTGCCCACGAGCAGTACTTC.

The chain recombines TRBV4-2 with TRBJ1-4, with D uncertain. V was shortened by 0 bases and J by 4 bases, with 12 bases between the two germline ends. Germline V lookup: CDR1 LGHNA, CDR2 YNFKEQ. The CDR3 is 16 residues long. CDR3 DNA sequence: TGTGCCAGCAGCCAAGATCTAGAGAGCTTTAATGAAAAACTGTTTTTT. Encoded protein: CASSQDLESFNEKLFF.

The chain has TRBV7-2 and TRBJ2-1; TRBD2 agrees at 10 bases. The CDR3 has 16 amino acids. Germline V CDR1 and CDR2: SGHTA, FQGNSA. With V trimmed by 1 base and J by 9 bases, 9 bases remained unmatched. For the CDR3, the DNA is TGTGCCAGCAGCTTAGGAGGACTAGCGGTGGAAGGTGAGCAGTTCTTC. It is translated as CASSLGGLAVEGEQFF.

The chain uses TRBV20-1 and TRBJ1-5; 7 nucleotides agree with TRBD1. V shed 5 bases, J shed 0 bases, and the junction held 7 bases outside the gene matches. The CDR3 is 15 amino acids. Germline CDR1 and CDR2: DFQATT and SNEGSKA (reference sequence). CDR3 region: CSAPRRGHSNQPQHF. As DNA, the CDR3 is TGCAGTGCTCCCCGAAGGGGGCATAGCAATCAGCCCCAGCATTTT.

This rearrangement joins TRBV20-1 to TRBJ2-3, with 11 bases fitting TRBD2. This CDR3 region has 15 residues. Germline-derived CDR1 and CDR2 are DFQATT and SNEGSKA (reference sequence). The ends lost 5 bases at V and 2 bases at J; junction bases unmatched: 6. The CDR3: CSAHPTSGATDTQYF. CDR3 nucleotide sequence: TGCAGTGCTCACCCGACTAGCGGGGCCACAGATACGCAGTATTTT.

This clonotype showed up just a few times. This chain joins TRBV7-2 and TRBJ1-1; 9 bases are a match to TRBD1. With 4 bases clipped from V and 5 bases from J, the junction kept 5 bases outside the gene matches. This CDR3 has 14 residues. CDR1 SGHTA and CDR2 FQGNSA come from the germline V gene. The CDR3 sequence is CASSSTGGETEAFF. In DNA form, the CDR3 reads TGTGCCAGCAGCTCGACAGGGGGAGAGACTGAAGCTTTCTTT.

The V gene is TRBV20-1, the J gene TRBJ2-1; weak D call: TRBD1 (5 bases). The CDR3 has 16 amino acids. CDR1 and CDR2 from the germline V gene are DFQATT and SNEGSKA (reference sequence). V shed 2 bases and J shed 0 bases, with 14 bases lying between them. The CDR3 sequence: CSARIHQGNSYNEQFF. CDR3 sequence (DNA): TGCAGTGCTAGAATCCACCAGGGAAACTCCTACAATGAGCAGTTCTTC.

V is TRBV20-1 and J is TRBJ2-1; TRBD2 is a possible D gene (5 bases). V was shortened by 7 bases and J by 5 bases, with 18 bases between the two germline ends. CDR3 length equals 14 residues. From germline, CDR1 is DFQATT and CDR2 SNEGSKA (reference sequence). DNA of the CDR3: TGCAGTGGGGTCGCGGACTGGATTAACAATGAGCAGTTCTTC. Amino acid sequence: CSGVADWINNEQFF.

The CDR3 DNA reads as TGTGCCAGCAGCATTACAGGGGGGAGTTCACCCCTCCACTTT. Amino acids: CASSITGGSSPLHF. This chain joins TRBV7-2 and TRBJ1-6; 8 nucleotides agree with TRBD1. CDR1 is SGHTA and CDR2 is FQGNSA in the germline V gene. V shed 5 bases, J shed 9 bases, and the junction held 6 bases outside the gene matches. The CDR3 is 14 amino acids.

The genes are TRBV3-1 and TRBJ1-1; D perhaps matches TRBD1 (5 bases). The CDR3 spans 15 residues. CDR1 and CDR2 (germline): LGHDT, YNNKEL (reference sequence). The V and J ends lost 3 bases and 1 base respectively, with 12 bases between them. The CDR3: CASSHPTRGNTEAFF. CDR3 nucleotides: TGTGCCAGCAGCCATCCGACAAGGGGGAACACTGAAGCTTTCTTT.

This clonotype was seen only a few times. The V call is TRBV28, the J call TRBJ2-1; TRBD2 might be the D (6 bases). This CDR3 spans 17 amino acids. Germline-derived CDR1 and CDR2 are MDHEN and SYDVKM. Trimming removed 1 base from V and 0 bases from J, with 13 bases in between. CDR3 sequence (DNA): TGTGCCAGCAGTTTATCCCCTCTAGCGAGCTCCTACAATGAGCAGTTCTTC. It translates to CASSLSPLASSYNEQFF.

The rearrangement joins TRBV20-1 to TRBJ2-4, with 14 bases that match TRBD2. The J call may be wrong; the DNA end is better matched by TRBJ2-5. CDR1 DFQATT and CDR2 SNEGSKA come from the germline V gene (reference sequence). There are 15 residues in the CDR3. CDR3 amino acids: CSARTSGRASETQYF. As DNA, the CDR3 is TGCAGTGCTAGGACTAGCGGGAGGGCCTCGGAGACCCAGTACTTC.

The table lists this clonotype with a few counts. J is TRBJ2-2 and V is TRBV10-3, with 7 bases matching TRBD2. The germline gives CDR1 ENHRY, CDR2 SYGVKD. The J segment lost 0 bases and the V segment lost 2 bases, leaving 3 bases of the junction unmatched. The CDR3 consists of 16 residues. The CDR3 DNA follows: TGTGCCATCAGTGAGCTGGGACTAACGAACACCGGGGAGCTGTTTTTT. Translating it yields CAISELGLTNTGELFF.

The J gene is TRBJ2-5, the V gene TRBV4-2, with 7 bases aligning to TRBD2. The CDR3 spans 14 residues. Germline V CDR1 and CDR2: LGHNA, YNFKEQ. The trim removed 1 base at V and 11 bases at J, leaving 10 bases unmatched. In DNA form, the CDR3 reads TGTGCCAGCAGCCAAGGGACTAGGGCGTATGGGCAGTACTTC. Its translation is CASSQGTRAYGQYF.

The chain links TRBV27 to TRBJ1-5; 8 nucleotides agree with TRBD1. The ends lost 6 bases at V and 15 bases at J; junction bases unmatched: 19. Per germline, CDR1 MNHEY and CDR2 SMNVEV (reference sequence). The CDR3 sequence is 15 residues long. The CDR3 DNA follows: TGTGCCAGCAGGGCTACCGGGACAGGCCTTGGAGCCCGGCATTTT. Translation: CASRATGTGLGARHF.

This clonotype was picked up many times. V gene TRBV20-1 combines with J gene TRBJ2-2; 8 positions match TRBD2. This CDR3 is 14 amino acids long. The V gene end was trimmed by 2 bases and the J gene end by 1 base; junction bases not matched to a gene: 0. From germline, CDR1 is DFQATT and CDR2 SNEGSKA (reference sequence). The CDR3 is CSARLAGNTGELFF. DNA for the CDR3: TGCAGTGCTAGACTAGCGGGGAACACCGGGGAGCTGTTTTTT.

The chain joins TRBV11-2 to TRBJ2-4; D perhaps matches TRBD2 (6 bases). Per germline, CDR1 SGHAT and CDR2 FQNNGV. Trimming took 5 bases from V and 0 from J, leaving 14 bases between them. The CDR3 loop spans 16 amino acids. This chain's CDR3 is CASSLRGSLAKNIQYF. CDR3 bases: TGTGCCAGCAGCCTGCGGGGCAGTCTAGCCAAAAACATTCAGTACTTC. Full variable domain (remainder filled in from reference TRBV11-2 and TRBJ2-4): EAGVAQSPRYKIIEKRQSVAFWCNPISGHATLYWYQQILGQGPKLLIQFQNNGVVDDSQLPKDRFSAERLKGVDSTLKIQPAKLEDSAVYLCASSLRGSLAKNIQYFGAGTRLSVL.

The rearrangement links TRBV12-3 or TRBV12-4 to TRBJ2-3, with D unclear. The ends were cut back, 5 bases at V and 4 bases at J, with 10 bases in the middle. The CDR3 has 13 amino acids. The CDR3 bases are TGTGCCAGCAGTACATCCCATGCAGATACGCAGTATTTT. Translated: CASSTSHADTQYF.

The J gene is TRBJ2-1, the V gene TRBV24-1; no clear D gene. The DNA end favors TRBJ2-7, so the J call may be wrong. The germline V gene encodes CDR1 KGHDR and CDR2 SFDVKD. The CDR3 consists of 14 residues. The CDR3 region has the DNA TGTGCCACCAGTGCTGATGCTACCTACAATGAGCAGTACTTC. Protein: CATSADATYNEQYF.

V is TRBV2 and J is TRBJ1-3; no firm D call. CDR1 SNHLY and CDR2 FYNNEI come from the germline V gene. CDR3 length: 13 amino acids. With 10 bases removed from V and 2 bases from J, the gap between germline ends came to 12 bases. CDR3 nucleotides: TGTGCCACCCTGTTGCGGGCTGGAAACACCATATATTTT. This sequence encodes CATLLRAGNTIYF. Based on the CDR3 plus reference TRBV2 and TRBJ1-3, the full variable domain is EPEVTQTPSHQVTQMGQEVILRCVPISNHLYFYWYRQILGQKVEFLVSFYNNEISEKSEIFDDQFSVERPDGSNFTLKIRSTKLEDSAMYFCATLLRAGNTIYFGEGSWLTVV.

This clonotype was detected only a few times. The chain joins TRBV27 to TRBJ1-2; TRBD1 is a possible D gene (5 bases). Per germline, CDR1 MNHEY and CDR2 SMNVEV (reference sequence). Trimming pared 6 bases from V and 7 bases from J, leaving 18 bases between. The CDR3 contains 14 residues. This CDR3 reads CASSLRRGEGGYTF. The CDR3 region has the DNA TGTGCCAGCAGCCTTCGGAGAGGGGAGGGTGGCTACACCTTC.

This clonotype was seen at least ten times. An end of the junction differs from the germline gene, which may be a read error. The chain uses TRBV27 and TRBJ1-1; TRBD1 agrees at 7 bases. Looked up from germline, CDR1 is MNHEY and CDR2 is SMNVEV (reference sequence). The CDR3 is 14 amino acids. The CDR3 is CASSLARGDTEAFF. The CDR3, as DNA: TGCGCCAGCAGCTTGGCCAGGGGGGACACTGAAGCTTTCTTT.